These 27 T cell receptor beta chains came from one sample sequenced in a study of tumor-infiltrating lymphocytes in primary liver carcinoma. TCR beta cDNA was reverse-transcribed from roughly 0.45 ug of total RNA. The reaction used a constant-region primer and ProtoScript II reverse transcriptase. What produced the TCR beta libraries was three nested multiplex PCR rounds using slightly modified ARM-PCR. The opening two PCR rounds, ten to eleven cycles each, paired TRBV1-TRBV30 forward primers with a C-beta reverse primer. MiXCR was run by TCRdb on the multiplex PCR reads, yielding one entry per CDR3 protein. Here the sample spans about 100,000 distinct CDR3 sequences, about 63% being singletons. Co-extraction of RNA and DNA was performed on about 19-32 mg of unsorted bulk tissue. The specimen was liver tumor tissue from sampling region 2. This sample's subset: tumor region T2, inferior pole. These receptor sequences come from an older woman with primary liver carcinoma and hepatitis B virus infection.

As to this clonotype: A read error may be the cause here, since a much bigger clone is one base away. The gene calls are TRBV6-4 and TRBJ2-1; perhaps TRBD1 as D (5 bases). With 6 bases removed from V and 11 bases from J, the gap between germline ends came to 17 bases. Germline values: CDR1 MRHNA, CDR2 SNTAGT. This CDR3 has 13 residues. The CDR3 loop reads CASRKLPPGKQFF. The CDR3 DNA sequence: TGTGCCAGCAGGAAACTACCCCCAGGGAAGCAGTTCTTC.

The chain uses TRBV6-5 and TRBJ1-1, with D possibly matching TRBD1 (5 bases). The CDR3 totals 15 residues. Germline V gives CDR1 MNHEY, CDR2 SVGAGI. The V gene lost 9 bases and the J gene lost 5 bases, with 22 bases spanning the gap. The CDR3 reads CASSRQIPRETEAFF. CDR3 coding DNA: TGTGCCAGTAGTCGACAGATTCCTCGGGAGACTGAAGCTTTCTTT.

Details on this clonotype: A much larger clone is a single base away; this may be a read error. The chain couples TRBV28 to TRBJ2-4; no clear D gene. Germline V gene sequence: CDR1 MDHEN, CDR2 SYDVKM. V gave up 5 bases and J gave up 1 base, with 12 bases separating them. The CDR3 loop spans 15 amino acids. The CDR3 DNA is TGTGCCAGCAGTGTCCAGTGGTCGGCCAAAAACATTCAGTACTTC. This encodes CASSVQWSAKNIQYF.

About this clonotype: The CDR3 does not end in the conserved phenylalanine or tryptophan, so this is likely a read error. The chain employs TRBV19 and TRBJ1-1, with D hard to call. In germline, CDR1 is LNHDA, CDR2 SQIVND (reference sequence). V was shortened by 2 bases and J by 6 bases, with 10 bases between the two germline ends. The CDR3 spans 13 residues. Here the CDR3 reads CASSIIAGSEAFS. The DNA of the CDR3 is TGTGCCAGTAGTATAATTGCGGGCTCTGAAGCTTTCTCT.

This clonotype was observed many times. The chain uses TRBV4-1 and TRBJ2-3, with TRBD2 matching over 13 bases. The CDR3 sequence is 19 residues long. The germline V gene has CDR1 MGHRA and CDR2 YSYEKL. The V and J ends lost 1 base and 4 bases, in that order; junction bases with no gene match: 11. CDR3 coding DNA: TGCGCCAGCAGCCAAGGAACGGATAAGGGACTAGCGGGACCAGATACGCAGTATTTT. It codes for CASSQGTDKGLAGPDTQYF.

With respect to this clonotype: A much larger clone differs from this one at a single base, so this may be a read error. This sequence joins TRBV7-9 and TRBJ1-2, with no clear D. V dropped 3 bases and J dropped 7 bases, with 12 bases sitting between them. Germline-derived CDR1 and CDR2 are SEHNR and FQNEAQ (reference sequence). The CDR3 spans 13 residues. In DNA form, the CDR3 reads TGTGCCAGCAGCTTCAGCGGCGGCTGTGGCTACACCTTC. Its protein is CASSFSGGCGYTF.

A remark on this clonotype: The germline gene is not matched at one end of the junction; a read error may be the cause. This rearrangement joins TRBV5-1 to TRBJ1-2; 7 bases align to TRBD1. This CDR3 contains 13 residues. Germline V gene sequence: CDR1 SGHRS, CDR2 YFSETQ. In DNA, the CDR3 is TGTGCCAGCAGCTCAACAGGGGACTATGGCTACACCTTC. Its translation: CASSSTGDYGYTF. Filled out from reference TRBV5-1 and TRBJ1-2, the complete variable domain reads KAGVTQTPRYLIKTRGQQVTLSCSPISGHRSVSWYQQTPGQGLQFLFEYFSETQRNKGNFPGRFSGRQFSNSRSEMNVSTLELGDSALYLCASSSTGDYGYTFGSGTRLTVV.

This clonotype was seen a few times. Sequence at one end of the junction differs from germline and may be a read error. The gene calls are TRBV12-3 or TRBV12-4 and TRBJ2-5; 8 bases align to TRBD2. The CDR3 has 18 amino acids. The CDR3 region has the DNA TGTGCCAGCAGTCCCCTTAAAGCGGGGGTCTGGAGAACGGAGACCCAGCACTTC. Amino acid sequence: CASSPLKAGVWRTETQHF.

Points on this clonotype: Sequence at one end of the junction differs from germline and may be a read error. The CDR3 nucleotides read TGTGCCGGCAGTTTGGCGACAGCCCGGTATGGCTACACCTTC. Its protein is CAGSLATARYGYTF. The genes are TRBV28 and TRBJ1-2, with D possibly matching TRBD1 (5 bases). Germline CDR1 MDHEN, CDR2 SYDVKM. The CDR3 extends over 14 amino acids.

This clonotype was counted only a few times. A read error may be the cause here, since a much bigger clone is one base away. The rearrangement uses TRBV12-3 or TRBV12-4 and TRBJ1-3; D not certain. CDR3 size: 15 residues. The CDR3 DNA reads TGTGCCAACAGTGCGACTGCCAGCTCTGGAAACACCATATATTTT. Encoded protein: CANSATASSGNTIYF.

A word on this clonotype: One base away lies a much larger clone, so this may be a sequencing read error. The CDR3 region has the DNA TGTGCCGGCAGCTTGGGCAGTAGCATGGGCCCTCGGCAGTACTTC. Translating gives CAGSLGSSMGPRQYF. V gene TRBV7-8 combines with J gene TRBJ2-7; D is uncertain. Germline values: CDR1 SGHVS, CDR2 FQNEAQ. This CDR3 comprises 15 residues. Supplemented by reference TRBV7-8 and TRBJ2-7, the full variable domain reads GAGVSQSPRYKVAKRGQDVALRCDPISGHVSLFWYQQALGQGPEFLTYFQNEAQLDKSGLPSDRFFAERPEGSVSTLKIQRTQQEDSAVYLCAGSLGSSMGPRQYFGPGTRLTVT.

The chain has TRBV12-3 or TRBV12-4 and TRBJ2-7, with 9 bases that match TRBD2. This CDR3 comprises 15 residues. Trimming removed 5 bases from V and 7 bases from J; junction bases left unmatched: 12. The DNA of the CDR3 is TGTGCCAGCAGTACCTGGCTAGCGGGAATAAAGGAGCAGTACTTC. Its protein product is CASSTWLAGIKEQYF.

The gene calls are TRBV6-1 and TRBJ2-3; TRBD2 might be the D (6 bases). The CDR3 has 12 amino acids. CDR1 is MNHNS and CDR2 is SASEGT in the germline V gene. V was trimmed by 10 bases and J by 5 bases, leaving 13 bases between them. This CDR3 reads CATKAGQDTQYF. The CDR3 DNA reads TGTGCCACCAAAGCGGGCCAAGATACGCAGTATTTT.

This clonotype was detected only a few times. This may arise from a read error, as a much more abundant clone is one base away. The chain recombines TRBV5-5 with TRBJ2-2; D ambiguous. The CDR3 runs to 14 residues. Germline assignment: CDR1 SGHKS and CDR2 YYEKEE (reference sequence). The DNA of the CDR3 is TGTGTCAGCAGCTCCGACGGGAACACCGGGGAGCTGTTTTTT. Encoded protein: CVSSSDGNTGELFF.

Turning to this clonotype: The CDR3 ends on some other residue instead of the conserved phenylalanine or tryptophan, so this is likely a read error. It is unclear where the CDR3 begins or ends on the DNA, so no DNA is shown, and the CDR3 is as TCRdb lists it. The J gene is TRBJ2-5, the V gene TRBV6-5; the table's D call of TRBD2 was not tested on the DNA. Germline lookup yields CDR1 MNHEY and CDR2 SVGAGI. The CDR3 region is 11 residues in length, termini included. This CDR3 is CASRQAGGDYL.

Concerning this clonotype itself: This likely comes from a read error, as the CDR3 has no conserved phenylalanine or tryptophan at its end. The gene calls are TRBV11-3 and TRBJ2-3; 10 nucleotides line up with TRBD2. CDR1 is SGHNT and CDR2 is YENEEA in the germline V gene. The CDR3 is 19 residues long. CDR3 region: CVSSPGTSVLTFQRDTQYC. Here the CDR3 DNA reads TGTGTCAGCAGCCCCGGGACTAGCGTATTAACATTCCAACGGGATACGCAGTATTGT.

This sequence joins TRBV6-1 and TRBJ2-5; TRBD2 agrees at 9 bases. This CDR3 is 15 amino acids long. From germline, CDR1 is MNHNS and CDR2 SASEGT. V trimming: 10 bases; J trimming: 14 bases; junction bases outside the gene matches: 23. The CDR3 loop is CATNAISGTSRTSYF. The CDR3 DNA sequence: TGTGCCACCAACGCCATCTCCGGGACTAGCAGGACGTCTTACTTC.

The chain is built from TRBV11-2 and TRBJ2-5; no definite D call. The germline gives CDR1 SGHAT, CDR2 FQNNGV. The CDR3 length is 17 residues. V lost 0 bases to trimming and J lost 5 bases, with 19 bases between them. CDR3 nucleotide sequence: TGTGCCAGCAGCTTAGATTATCCCGGCTCCTCGTGGGAGACCCAGTACTTC. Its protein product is CASSLDYPGSSWETQYF.

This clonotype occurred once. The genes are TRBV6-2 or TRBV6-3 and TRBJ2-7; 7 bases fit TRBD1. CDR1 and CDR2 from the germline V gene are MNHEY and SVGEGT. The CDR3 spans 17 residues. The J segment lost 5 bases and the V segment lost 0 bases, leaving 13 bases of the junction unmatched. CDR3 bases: TGTGCCAGCAGTTACTCGAACGCCAGGGGGACCGCGCACGAGCAGTACTTC. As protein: CASSYSNARGTAHEQYF.

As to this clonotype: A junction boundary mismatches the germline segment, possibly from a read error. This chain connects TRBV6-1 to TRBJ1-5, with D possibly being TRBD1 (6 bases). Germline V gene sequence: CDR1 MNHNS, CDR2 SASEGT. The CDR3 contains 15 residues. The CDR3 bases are TGTGCCAACAGGATGCAGGGGCGAGGCAATCTGCCCCAGAATTTT. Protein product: CANRMQGRGNLPQNF.

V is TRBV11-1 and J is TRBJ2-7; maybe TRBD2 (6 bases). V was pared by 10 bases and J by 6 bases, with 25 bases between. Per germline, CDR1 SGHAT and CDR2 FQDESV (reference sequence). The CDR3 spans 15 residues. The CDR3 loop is CATSPQTAGLREQYF. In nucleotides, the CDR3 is TGTGCCACTAGCCCTCAGACAGCAGGACTACGCGAGCAGTACTTC.

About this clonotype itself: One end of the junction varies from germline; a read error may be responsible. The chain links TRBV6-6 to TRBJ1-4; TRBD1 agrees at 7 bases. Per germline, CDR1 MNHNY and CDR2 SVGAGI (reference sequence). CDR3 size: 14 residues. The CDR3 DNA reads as TGTGCCAACAGTTACGGGACAGTGCGGGAAAAACTGTTTTTT. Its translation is CANSYGTVREKLFF.

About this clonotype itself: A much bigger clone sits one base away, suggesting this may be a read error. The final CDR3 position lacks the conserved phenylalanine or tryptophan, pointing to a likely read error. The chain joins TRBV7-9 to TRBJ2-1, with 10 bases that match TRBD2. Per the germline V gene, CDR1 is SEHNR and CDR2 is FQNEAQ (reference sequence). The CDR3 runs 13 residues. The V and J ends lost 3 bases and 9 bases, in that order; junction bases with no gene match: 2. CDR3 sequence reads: CASSFLAGAEQFL. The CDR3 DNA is TGTGCCAGCAGCTTTCTAGCGGGAGCTGAGCAGTTCTTA.

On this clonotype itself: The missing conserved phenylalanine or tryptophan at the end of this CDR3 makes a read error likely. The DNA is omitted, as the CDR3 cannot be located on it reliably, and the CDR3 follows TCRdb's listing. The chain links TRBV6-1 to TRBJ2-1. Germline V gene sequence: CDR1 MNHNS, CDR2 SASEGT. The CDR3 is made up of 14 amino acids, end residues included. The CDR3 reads CASSEHGSRSEQFS.

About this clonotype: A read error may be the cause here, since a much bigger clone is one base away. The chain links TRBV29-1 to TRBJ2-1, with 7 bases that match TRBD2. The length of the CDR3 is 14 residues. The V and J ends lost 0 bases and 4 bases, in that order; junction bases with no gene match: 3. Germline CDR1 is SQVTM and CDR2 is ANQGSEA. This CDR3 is CSVEESSGYNEQFF. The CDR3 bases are TGCAGCGTTGAAGAATCTAGCGGTTACAATGAGCAGTTCTTC.

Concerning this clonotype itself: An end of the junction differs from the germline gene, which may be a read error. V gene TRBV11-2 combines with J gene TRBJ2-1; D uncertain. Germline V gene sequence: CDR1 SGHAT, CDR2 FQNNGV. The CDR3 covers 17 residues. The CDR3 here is CASSFIPLRSSFNEQFF. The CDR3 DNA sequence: TGTGCCAGCAGCTTTATCCCACTTAGGAGCTCCTTCAATGAGCAGTTCTTC.

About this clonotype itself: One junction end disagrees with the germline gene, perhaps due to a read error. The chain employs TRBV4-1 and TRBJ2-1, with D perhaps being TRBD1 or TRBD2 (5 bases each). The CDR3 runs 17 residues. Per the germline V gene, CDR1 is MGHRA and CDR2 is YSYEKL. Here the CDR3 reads CASSLTQEAGVHNGQFF. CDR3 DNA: TGCGCCAGCAGCCTCACACAGGAGGCTGGGGTACACAATGGGCAGTTCTTC.